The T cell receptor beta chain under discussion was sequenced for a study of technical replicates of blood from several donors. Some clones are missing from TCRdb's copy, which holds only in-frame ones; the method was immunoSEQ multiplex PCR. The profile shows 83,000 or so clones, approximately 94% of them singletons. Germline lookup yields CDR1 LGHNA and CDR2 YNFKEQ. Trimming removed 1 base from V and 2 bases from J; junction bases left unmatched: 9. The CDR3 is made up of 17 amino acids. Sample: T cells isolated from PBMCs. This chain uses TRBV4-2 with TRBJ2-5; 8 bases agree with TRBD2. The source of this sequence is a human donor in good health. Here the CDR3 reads CASSQANNGGGQETQYF. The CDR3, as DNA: TGTGCCAGCAGCCAAGCCAATAACGGGGGGGGACAAGAGACCCAGTACTTC.